Presented here are 24 T cell receptor beta chains from one specimen sequenced in a study of shared clonotypes between healthy human individuals. Naive CD8 cells were CD45RO-negative, positively selected for CCR7, excluding terminally differentiated effector memory CD45RA+ cells. Only in-frame clones appear in the TCRdb table, and some are missing; sequencing was by immunoSEQ multiplex PCR. The data contain around 550,000 clones, 90% to 95% of them seen just once; the ten biggest clones take up approximately 0.12%. Source material: naive CD8+ T cells sorted from blood. The receptors were sampled from a woman aged 25 to 39 in good health.

V and J are TRBV7-9 and TRBJ2-1; 10 bases align to TRBD1. In germline, CDR1 is SEHNR, CDR2 FQNEAQ (reference sequence). V shed 5 bases and J 8 bases; nucleotides not matched to a gene: 9. This CDR3 spans 15 amino acids. CDR3 region: CASSDGTGAGDEQFF. The CDR3 DNA follows: TGTGCCAGCAGCGATGGGACAGGGGCCGGGGATGAGCAGTTCTTC.

The V gene is TRBV10-3, the J gene TRBJ2-1, with 8 bases lining up with TRBD1. This CDR3 is 16 amino acids long. In germline, CDR1 is ENHRY, CDR2 SYGVKD. Unmatched junction bases numbered 9, after V lost 0 bases and J lost 8 bases. As DNA, the CDR3 is TGTGCCATCAGTGAGTCTTTCGTCAGGGGGCACGATGAGCAGTTCTTC. Amino acids: CAISESFVRGHDEQFF.

The genes are TRBV5-4 and TRBJ2-2, with a tentative D call TRBD2 (5 bases). Between the trimmed V and J ends, which lost 6 bases and 3 bases, there was a span of 15 bases. CDR1 is SGHNT, CDR2 YYREEE, per germline (reference sequence). The CDR3 is 15 residues long. The CDR3 reads CASTIWETYTGELFF. The DNA of the CDR3 is TGTGCCAGCACTATCTGGGAGACCTACACCGGGGAGCTGTTTTTT.

The rearrangement joins TRBV4-1 to TRBJ2-1; D is possibly TRBD1 (6 bases). Trimming stripped 2 bases from V and 5 bases from J, with 13 bases between. CDR3 length: 15 amino acids. Germline CDR1 is MGHRA and CDR2 is YSYEKL. The CDR3 here is CASSQLPDRNNEQFF. The CDR3 nucleotides read TGCGCCAGCAGCCAATTACCGGACAGAAACAATGAGCAGTTCTTC.

The V gene is TRBV6-1, the J gene TRBJ2-7, with D possibly matching TRBD1 (7 bases). V shed 0 bases and J shed 1 base, with 13 bases lying between them. From germline, CDR1 is MNHNS and CDR2 SASEGT. The CDR3 loop spans 16 amino acids. Here the CDR3 DNA reads TGTGCCAGCAGTGAAGCGCCCAGGGGGAGGTCCTACGAGCAGTACTTC. Translating it yields CASSEAPRGRSYEQYF.

The chain has TRBV29-1 and TRBJ2-5, with 11 nucleotides matching TRBD2. V gave up 2 bases and J gave up 1 base; unmatched junction bases: 12. Germline V gene sequence: CDR1 SQVTM, CDR2 ANQGSEA. The CDR3 contains 18 residues. CDR3 amino acids: CSVELRLAGGLPQETQYF. The CDR3 DNA reads as TGCAGCGTTGAATTAAGGCTAGCGGGAGGTTTGCCCCAAGAGACCCAGTACTTC.

The chain recombines TRBV7-9 with TRBJ2-7, with 7 bases fitting TRBD1. CDR3 length: 13 amino acids. J was trimmed by 2 bases and V by 11 bases; bases with no gene match: 9. Germline V CDR1 and CDR2: SEHNR, FQNEAQ (reference sequence). The CDR3 nucleotides read TGTGCCGTAACGGACAGGTTACCCTACGAGCAGTACTTC. Its protein product is CAVTDRLPYEQYF.

This clone has only one observation. The rearrangement uses TRBV11-3 and TRBJ1-1; no clear D gene. This CDR3 has 13 amino acids. V dropped 5 bases and J dropped 4 bases, with 11 bases sitting between them. From germline, CDR1 is SGHNT and CDR2 YENEEA. CDR3 amino acids: CASSLPGSTEAFF. The CDR3 nucleotides read TGTGCCAGCAGCCTCCCCGGGAGCACTGAAGCTTTCTTT.

This sequence joins TRBV27 and TRBJ2-2; the D is unclear. Trimming took off 5 bases at V and 1 base at J, with 2 bases between the two ends. Per the germline V gene, CDR1 is MNHEY and CDR2 is SMNVEV (reference sequence). The CDR3 is made up of 12 amino acids. As DNA, the CDR3 is TGTGCCAGCAGTGTGAACACCGGGGAGCTGTTTTTT. This encodes CASSVNTGELFF.

V and J are TRBV7-9 and TRBJ2-3; 9 nucleotides line up with TRBD2. In germline, CDR1 is SEHNR, CDR2 FQNEAQ (reference sequence). The CDR3 runs to 16 residues. After removal of 5 bases from V and 2 bases from J, the junction contained 8 bases not matched to a gene. CDR3 amino acids: CASSVLAGAPTDTQYF. In DNA, the CDR3 is TGTGCCAGCAGCGTCTTAGCGGGAGCCCCCACAGATACGCAGTATTTT.

The chain recombines TRBV6-1 with TRBJ2-7; 7 nucleotides line up with TRBD1. V was pared by 0 bases and J by 0 bases, with 8 bases of the junction left unmatched. In germline, CDR1 is MNHNS, CDR2 SASEGT. The CDR3 is 17 amino acids. The CDR3 nucleotides are TGTGCCAGCAGTGAAGCGTGGATGGGACAGAACTCCTACGAGCAGTACTTC. It specifies CASSEAWMGQNSYEQYF.

The table lists this clone with a count of one. The same CDR3 is also encoded by other DNA sequences in this sample. V usage is TRBV28 and J usage is TRBJ1-1; D is unresolved. V was pared by 2 bases and J by 1 base, with 2 bases between. This CDR3 has 12 residues. Germline lookup yields CDR1 MDHEN and CDR2 SYDVKM. This chain's CDR3 is CASSLGNTEAFF. CDR3 bases: TGTGCCAGCAGTTTAGGGAACACTGAAGCTTTCTTT. The variable domain in full, with the rest retrieved from reference TRBV28 and TRBJ1-1, is DVKVTQSSRYLVKRTGEKVFLECVQDMDHENMFWYRQDPGLGLRLIYFSYDVKMKEKGDIPEGYSVSREKKERFSLILESASTNQTSMYLCASSLGNTEAFFGQGTRLTVV.

The CDR3 bases are TGTGCCAGCAGCTCCGGACTCAACTACGAGCAGTACTTC. Translated, it gives CASSSGLNYEQYF. The chain links TRBV28 to TRBJ2-7; D possibly corresponds to TRBD2 (5 bases). Germline V gene lookup returns CDR1 MDHEN and CDR2 SYDVKM. The CDR3 spans 13 residues. V was shortened by 6 bases and J by 3 bases, with 12 bases between the two germline ends.

The J gene is TRBJ2-7, the V gene TRBV19, with D possibly matching TRBD1 (6 bases). Trimming removed 2 bases from V and 4 bases from J, with 9 bases in between. The CDR3 covers 13 residues. Germline CDR1 LNHDA, CDR2 SQIVND (reference sequence). This chain's CDR3 is CASSIRTAYEQYF. The CDR3 bases are TGTGCCAGTAGTATACGGACAGCGTACGAGCAGTACTTC.

V gene TRBV2 combines with J gene TRBJ1-5; 10 bases map to TRBD1. The CDR3 sequence is 19 residues long. Germline CDR1 is SNHLY and CDR2 is FYNNEI. The trim removed 3 bases at V and 6 bases at J, leaving 17 bases unmatched. Here the CDR3 DNA reads TGTGCCAGCAGTGATTCTAAGTTCGGAGGGACAGGGGTCCCTCAGCCCCAGCATTTT. It specifies CASSDSKFGGTGVPQPQHF.

The chain employs TRBV4-1 and TRBJ2-2; D is possibly TRBD2 (6 bases). From germline, CDR1 is MGHRA and CDR2 YSYEKL. CDR3 length equals 16 residues. Trimming took off 5 bases at V and 4 bases at J, with 17 bases between the two ends. CDR3 sequence (DNA): TGCGCCAGCAGCTCGCGAGGTTCGCGGGGCACCGGGGAGCTGTTTTTT. Protein: CASSSRGSRGTGELFF.

The chain recombines TRBV27 with TRBJ1-2; D is perhaps TRBD1 (5 bases). V lost 5 bases to trimming and J lost 6 bases, with 7 bases between them. This CDR3 comprises 11 residues. Germline V lookup: CDR1 MNHEY, CDR2 SMNVEV (reference sequence). The CDR3 DNA is TGTGCCAGCAGTGAGGGGAATGGCTACACCTTC. This translates into CASSEGNGYTF.

In the case of this clone: Different DNA sequences within this sample yield the same CDR3. This chain connects TRBV27 to TRBJ1-5, with TRBD1 as a possible D gene (5 bases). The CDR3 has 14 amino acids. Trimming cost V 6 bases and J 6 bases, with 15 bases left between them. Germline V gene lookup returns CDR1 MNHEY and CDR2 SMNVEV (reference sequence). CDR3 residues: CASSPDTFSQPQHF. CDR3 bases: TGTGCCAGCAGCCCGGACACGTTCAGTCAGCCCCAGCATTTT.

The chain employs TRBV4-1 and TRBJ1-1, with a weak D call TRBD1 (6 bases). Trimming removed 2 bases at V and 1 base at J, with 8 bases between. The CDR3 is 14 amino acids. The V gene's germline CDR1 is MGHRA and CDR2 YSYEKL. CDR3 nucleotides: TGCGCCAGCAGCCAAAGGGGGGCGAACACTGAAGCTTTCTTT. It specifies CASSQRGANTEAFF.

Concerning this clone: Other DNA sequences in the sample encode the same CDR3. The gene calls are TRBV27 and TRBJ2-7; D not certain. The CDR3 loop spans 13 amino acids. V was cut by 3 bases and J by 0 bases, with 6 bases left in between. CDR1 is MNHEY, CDR2 SMNVEV, per germline (reference sequence). CDR3 sequence (DNA): TGTGCCAGCAGTTTCTCGAGCTCCTACGAGCAGTACTTC. Protein product: CASSFSSSYEQYF.

The chain carries TRBV11-2 and TRBJ2-7; D remains ambiguous. This CDR3 has 14 residues. Germline values: CDR1 SGHAT, CDR2 FQNNGV. The V end lost 1 base, the J end lost 2 bases, and 9 bases lay between the germline ends. CDR3 in DNA: TGTGCCAGCAGCTTAGGAGACCTTGCCTACGAGCAGTACTTC. Protein: CASSLGDLAYEQYF.

The chain carries TRBV5-1 and TRBJ2-1; 12 nucleotides align to TRBD2. The V gene's germline CDR1 is SGHRS and CDR2 YFSETQ. This CDR3 is built from 17 residues. With V trimmed by 1 base and J by 4 bases, 6 bases remained unmatched. The CDR3 nucleotides read TGCGCCAGCAGCTTGCGGCTAGCGGGAGGGAAGTACAATGAGCAGTTCTTC. It encodes CASSLRLAGGKYNEQFF. Full variable domain (remainder filled in from reference TRBV5-1 and TRBJ2-1): KAGVTQTPRYLIKTRGQQVTLSCSPISGHRSVSWYQQTPGQGLQFLFEYFSETQRNKGNFPGRFSGRQFSNSRSEMNVSTLELGDSALYLCASSLRLAGGKYNEQFFGPGTRLTVL.

With regard to this clone: Other nucleotide sequences from this sample produce the same CDR3. The rearrangement links TRBV27 to TRBJ2-1; 11 nucleotides align to TRBD2. The V gene's germline CDR1 is MNHEY and CDR2 SMNVEV (reference sequence). CDR3 length equals 16 residues. Unmatched junction bases numbered 3, after V lost 1 base and J lost 4 bases. The DNA for the CDR3 is TGTGCCAGCAGTTTATTGGGGACTAGCGGTTACAATGAGCAGTTCTTC. This translates into CASSLLGTSGYNEQFF.

J is TRBJ2-3 and V is TRBV28; D perhaps matches TRBD2 (5 bases). Trimming left V 3 bases short and J 1 base short, with 17 bases between. Germline CDR1 MDHEN, CDR2 SYDVKM. The CDR3 loop spans 17 amino acids. The CDR3 DNA reads as TGTGCCAGCAGTTTCGAGGGCATCGCATCGCGCACAGATACGCAGTATTTT. Protein: CASSFEGIASRTDTQYF.